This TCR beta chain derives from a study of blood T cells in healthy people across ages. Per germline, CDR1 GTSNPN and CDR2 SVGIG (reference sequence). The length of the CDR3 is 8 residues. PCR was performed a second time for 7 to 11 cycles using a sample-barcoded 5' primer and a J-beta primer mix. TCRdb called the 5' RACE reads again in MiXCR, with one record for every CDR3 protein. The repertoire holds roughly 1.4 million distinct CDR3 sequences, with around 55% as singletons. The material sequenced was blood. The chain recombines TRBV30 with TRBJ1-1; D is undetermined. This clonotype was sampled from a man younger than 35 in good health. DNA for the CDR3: TGTGCGTTCGAAGGCGCTTTCTTT. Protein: CAFEGAFF.